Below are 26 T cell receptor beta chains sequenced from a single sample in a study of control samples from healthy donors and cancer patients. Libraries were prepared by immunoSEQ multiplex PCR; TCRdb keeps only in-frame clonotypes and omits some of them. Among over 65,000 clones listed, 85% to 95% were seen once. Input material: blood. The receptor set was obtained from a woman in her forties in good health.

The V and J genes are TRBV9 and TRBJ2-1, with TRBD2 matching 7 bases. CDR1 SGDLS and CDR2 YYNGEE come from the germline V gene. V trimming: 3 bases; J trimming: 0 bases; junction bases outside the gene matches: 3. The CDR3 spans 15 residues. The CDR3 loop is CASSAGRTSYNEQFF. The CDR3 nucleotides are TGTGCCAGCAGCGCCGGGAGGACCTCCTACAATGAGCAGTTCTTC.

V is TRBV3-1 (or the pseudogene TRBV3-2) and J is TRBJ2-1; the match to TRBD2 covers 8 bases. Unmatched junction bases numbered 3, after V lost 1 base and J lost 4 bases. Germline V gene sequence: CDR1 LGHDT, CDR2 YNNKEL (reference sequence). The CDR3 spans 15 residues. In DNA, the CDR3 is TGTGCCAGCAGCCAAGTTAGCGGGAATTACAATGAGCAGTTCTTC. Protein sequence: CASSQVSGNYNEQFF.

The CDR3 coding sequence is TGTGCCAGCCGAGCGGGGGGGCGCGACACCGGGGAGCTGTTTTTT. Translated, it gives CASRAGGRDTGELFF. J is TRBJ2-2 and V is TRBV28, with 10 bases lining up with TRBD2. The trim removed 8 bases at V and 3 bases at J, leaving 6 bases unmatched. CDR3 length: 15 amino acids. Germline-derived CDR1 and CDR2 are MDHEN and SYDVKM.

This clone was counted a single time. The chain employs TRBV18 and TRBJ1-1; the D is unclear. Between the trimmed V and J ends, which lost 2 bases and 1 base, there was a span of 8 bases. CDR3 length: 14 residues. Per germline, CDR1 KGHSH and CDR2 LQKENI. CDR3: CASSPGVRNTEAFF. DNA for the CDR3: TGTGCCAGCTCACCAGGGGTACGGAACACTGAAGCTTTCTTT.

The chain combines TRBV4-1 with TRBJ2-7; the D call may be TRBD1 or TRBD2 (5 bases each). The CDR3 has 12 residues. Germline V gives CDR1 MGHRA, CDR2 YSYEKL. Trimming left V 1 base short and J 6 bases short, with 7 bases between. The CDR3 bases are TGCGCCAGCAGCCAAGCTGGGGGCGAGCAGTACTTC. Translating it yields CASSQAGGEQYF.

CDR3 region: CASSAGGMELAGGTGELFF. CDR3 nucleotides: TGTGCCAGCAGTGCAGGCGGAATGGAGCTAGCGGGAGGCACCGGGGAGCTGTTTTTT. The V gene is TRBV6-1, the J gene TRBJ2-2; 11 nucleotides line up with TRBD2. V shed 4 bases and J 4 bases; nucleotides not matched to a gene: 14. There are 19 residues in the CDR3. Germline V gene data show CDR1 as MNHNS and CDR2 as SASEGT.

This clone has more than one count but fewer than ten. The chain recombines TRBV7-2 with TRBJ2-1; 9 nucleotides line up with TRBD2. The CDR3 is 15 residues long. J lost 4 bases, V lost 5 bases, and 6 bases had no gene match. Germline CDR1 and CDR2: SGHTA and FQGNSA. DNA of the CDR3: TGTGCCAGCAGCCTTACTAGCGGGCCTTACAATGAGCAGTTCTTC. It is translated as CASSLTSGPYNEQFF.

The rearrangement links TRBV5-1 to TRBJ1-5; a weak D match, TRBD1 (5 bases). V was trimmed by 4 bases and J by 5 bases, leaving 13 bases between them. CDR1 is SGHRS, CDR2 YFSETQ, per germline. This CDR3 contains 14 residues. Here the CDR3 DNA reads TGCGCCAGCAGCCCAGGGACGGGCGATCAGCCCCAGCATTTT. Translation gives CASSPGTGDQPQHF.

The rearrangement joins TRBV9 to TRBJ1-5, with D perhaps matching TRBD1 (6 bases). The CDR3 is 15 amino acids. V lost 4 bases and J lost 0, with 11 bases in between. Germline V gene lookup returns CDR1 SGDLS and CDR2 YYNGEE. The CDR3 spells CASSLGQNSNQPQHF. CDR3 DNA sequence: TGTGCCAGCAGCCTTGGACAGAATAGCAATCAGCCCCAGCATTTT.

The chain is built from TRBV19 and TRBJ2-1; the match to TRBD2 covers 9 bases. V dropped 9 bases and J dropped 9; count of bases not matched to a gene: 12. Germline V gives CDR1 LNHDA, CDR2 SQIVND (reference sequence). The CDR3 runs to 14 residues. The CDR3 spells CASRPGTSFGEQFF. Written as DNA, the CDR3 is TGTGCCAGCCGACCCGGGACTAGCTTCGGTGAGCAGTTCTTC.

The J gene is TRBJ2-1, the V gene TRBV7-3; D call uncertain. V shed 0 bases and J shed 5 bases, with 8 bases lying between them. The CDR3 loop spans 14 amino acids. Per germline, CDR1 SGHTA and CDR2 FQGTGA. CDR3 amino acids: CASSLTVGNNEQFF. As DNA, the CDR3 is TGTGCCAGCAGCTTAACGGTTGGTAACAATGAGCAGTTCTTC.

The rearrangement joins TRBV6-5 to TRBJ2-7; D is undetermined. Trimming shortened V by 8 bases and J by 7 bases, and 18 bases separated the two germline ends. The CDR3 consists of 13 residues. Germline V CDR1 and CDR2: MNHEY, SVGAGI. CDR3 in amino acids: CASRLHILSEQYF. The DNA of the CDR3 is TGTGCCAGCCGACTGCATATCCTCTCTGAGCAGTACTTC.

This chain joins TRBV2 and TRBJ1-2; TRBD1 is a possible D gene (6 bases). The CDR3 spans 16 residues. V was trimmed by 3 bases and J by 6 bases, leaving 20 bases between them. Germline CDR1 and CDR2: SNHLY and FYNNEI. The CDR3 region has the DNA TGTGCCAGCAGTGATTGGAGATTGAGGGGGGATAATGGCTACACCTTC. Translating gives CASSDWRLRGDNGYTF.

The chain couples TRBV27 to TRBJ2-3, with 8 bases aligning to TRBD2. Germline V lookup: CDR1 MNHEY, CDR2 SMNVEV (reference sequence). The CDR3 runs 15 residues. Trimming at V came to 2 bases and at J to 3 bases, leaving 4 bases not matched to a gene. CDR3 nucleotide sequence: TGTGCCAGCAGTTTAAACGGGGGGGGGACAGATACGCAGTATTTT. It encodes CASSLNGGGTDTQYF.

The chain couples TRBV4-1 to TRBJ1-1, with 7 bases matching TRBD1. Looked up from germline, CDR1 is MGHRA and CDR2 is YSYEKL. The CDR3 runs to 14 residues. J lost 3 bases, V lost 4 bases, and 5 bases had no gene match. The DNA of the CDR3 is TGCGCCAGCAGCCCAAGACAGGGACACACTGAAGCTTTCTTT. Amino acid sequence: CASSPRQGHTEAFF.

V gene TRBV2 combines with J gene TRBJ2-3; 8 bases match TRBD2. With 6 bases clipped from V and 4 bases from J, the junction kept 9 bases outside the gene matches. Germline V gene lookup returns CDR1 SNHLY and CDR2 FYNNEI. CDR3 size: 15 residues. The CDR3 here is CASRDGAGAADTQYF. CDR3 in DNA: TGTGCCAGCAGGGACGGAGCGGGAGCCGCAGATACGCAGTATTTT. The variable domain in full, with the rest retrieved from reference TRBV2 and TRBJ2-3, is EPEVTQTPSHQVTQMGQEVILRCVPISNHLYFYWYRQILGQKVEFLVSFYNNEISEKSEIFDDQFSVERPDGSNFTLKIRSTKLEDSAMYFCASRDGAGAADTQYFGPGTRLTVL.

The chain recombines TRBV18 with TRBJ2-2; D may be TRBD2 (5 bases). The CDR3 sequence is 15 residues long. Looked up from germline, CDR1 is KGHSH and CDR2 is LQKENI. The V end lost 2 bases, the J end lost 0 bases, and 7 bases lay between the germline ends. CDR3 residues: CASSPGRPNTGELFF. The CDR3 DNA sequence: TGTGCCAGCTCACCAGGGAGACCGAACACCGGGGAGCTGTTTTTT.

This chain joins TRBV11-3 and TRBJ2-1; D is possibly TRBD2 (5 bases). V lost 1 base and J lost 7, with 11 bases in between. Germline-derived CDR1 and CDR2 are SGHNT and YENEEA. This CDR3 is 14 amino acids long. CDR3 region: CASSLGASSNEQFF. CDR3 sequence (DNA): TGTGCCAGCAGCTTAGGAGCTAGCTCAAATGAGCAGTTCTTC.

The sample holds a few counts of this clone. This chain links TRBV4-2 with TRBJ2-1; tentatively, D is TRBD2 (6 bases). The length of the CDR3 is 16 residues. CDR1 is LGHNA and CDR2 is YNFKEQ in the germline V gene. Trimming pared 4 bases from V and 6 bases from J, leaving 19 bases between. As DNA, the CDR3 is TGTGCCAGCAGCCCATCTAGCGAGGGAGAGATCAATGAGCAGTTCTTC. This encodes CASSPSSEGEINEQFF.

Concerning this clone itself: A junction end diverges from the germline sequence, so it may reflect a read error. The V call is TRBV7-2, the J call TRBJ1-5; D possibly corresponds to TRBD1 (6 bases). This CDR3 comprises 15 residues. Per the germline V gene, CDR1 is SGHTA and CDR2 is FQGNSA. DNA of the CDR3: TGTGCCAGCAGCTTAGCAGGGGGTAGCTATCAGCCCCAGCATTTT. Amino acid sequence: CASSLAGGSYQPQHF.

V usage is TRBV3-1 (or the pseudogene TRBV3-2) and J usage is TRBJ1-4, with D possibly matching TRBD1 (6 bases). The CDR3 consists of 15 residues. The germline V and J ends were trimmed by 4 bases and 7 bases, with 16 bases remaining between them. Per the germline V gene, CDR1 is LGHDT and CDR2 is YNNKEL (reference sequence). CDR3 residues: CASSPSWGPSEKLFF. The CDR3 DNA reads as TGTGCCAGCAGCCCGAGCTGGGGGCCAAGTGAAAAACTGTTTTTT.

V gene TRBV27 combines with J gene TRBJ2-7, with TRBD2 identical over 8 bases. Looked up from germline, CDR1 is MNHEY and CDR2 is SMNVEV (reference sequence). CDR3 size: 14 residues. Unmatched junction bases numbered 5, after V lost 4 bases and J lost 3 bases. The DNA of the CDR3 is TGTGCCAGCAGTTATCGGGGGGGGTTCTACGAGCAGTACTTC. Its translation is CASSYRGGFYEQYF.

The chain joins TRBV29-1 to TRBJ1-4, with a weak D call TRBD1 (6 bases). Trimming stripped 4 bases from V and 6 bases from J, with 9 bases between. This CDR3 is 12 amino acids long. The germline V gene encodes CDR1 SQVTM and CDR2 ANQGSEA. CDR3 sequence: CSVGGRDEKLFF. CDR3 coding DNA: TGCAGCGTTGGGGGGCGAGATGAAAAACTGTTTTTT.

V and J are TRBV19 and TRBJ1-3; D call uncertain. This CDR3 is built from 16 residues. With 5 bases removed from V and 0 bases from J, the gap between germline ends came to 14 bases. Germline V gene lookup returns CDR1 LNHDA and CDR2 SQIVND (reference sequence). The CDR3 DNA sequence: TGTGCCAGTAGTCGATGGAGTTTTAGCTCTGGAAACACCATATATTTT. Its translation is CASSRWSFSSGNTIYF.

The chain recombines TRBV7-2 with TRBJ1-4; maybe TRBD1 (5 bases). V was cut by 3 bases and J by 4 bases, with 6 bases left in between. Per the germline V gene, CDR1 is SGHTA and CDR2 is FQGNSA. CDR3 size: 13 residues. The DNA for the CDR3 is TGTGCCAGCAGCTTCCAGGGTAATGAAAAACTGTTTTTT. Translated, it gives CASSFQGNEKLFF.

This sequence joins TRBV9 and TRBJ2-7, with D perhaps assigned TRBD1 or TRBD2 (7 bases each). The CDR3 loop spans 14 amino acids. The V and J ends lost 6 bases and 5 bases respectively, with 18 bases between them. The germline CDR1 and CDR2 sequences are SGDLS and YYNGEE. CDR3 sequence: CASTRGRGRDEQYF. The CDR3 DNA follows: TGTGCCAGCACCCGGGGGAGGGGGCGCGACGAGCAGTACTTC.